Below, 27 T cell receptor beta chains from the same sample are listed, as sequenced in a study of shared clonotypes between healthy human individuals. Profiling relied on immunoSEQ multiplex PCR, and the TCRdb table lists in-frame clones only, not all of them. The sample yields around 2,000,000 clones, about 94% seen once. Positively selected for CCR7, the CD45RO-negative cells used as naive CD8 cells excluded terminally differentiated effector memory CD45RA+ cells. Sequencing used naive CD8+ T cells sorted from blood. These receptors all come from a man between 18 and 29 years old in good health.

A word on this clone: The sample contains more than one DNA sequence encoding this CDR3. The genes are TRBV28 and TRBJ1-5, with a tentative D call TRBD1 (6 bases). The CDR3 is 14 amino acids. V was cut by 6 bases and J by 2 bases, with 11 bases left in between. CDR1 is MDHEN and CDR2 is SYDVKM in the germline V gene. The CDR3 DNA reads as TGTGCCAGCAGCCCGAGACAGGGCAATCAGCCCCAGCATTTT. Its protein product is CASSPRQGNQPQHF.

The chain uses TRBV30 and TRBJ2-7, with 7 bases identical to TRBD1. The CDR3 contains 16 residues. Per germline, CDR1 GTSNPN and CDR2 SVGIG (reference sequence). V trimming: 0 bases; J trimming: 4 bases; junction bases outside the gene matches: 12. The CDR3 DNA reads as TGTGCCTGGAGTGTTTACACAGGGGCGAAGCAATACGAGCAGTACTTC. Translated: CAWSVYTGAKQYEQYF.

The V and J genes are TRBV28 and TRBJ2-5; TRBD2 matches at 9 bases. V lost 6 bases and J lost 1; bases outside the gene matches: 9. The V gene's germline CDR1 is MDHEN and CDR2 SYDVKM. The CDR3 consists of 16 residues. This CDR3 reads CASSPDLSGGQETQYF. CDR3 DNA: TGTGCCAGCAGCCCGGACCTTAGCGGGGGCCAAGAGACCCAGTACTTC.

The gene calls are TRBV6-6 and TRBJ2-1; D ambiguous. This CDR3 comprises 11 residues. Germline assignment: CDR1 MNHNY and CDR2 SVGAGI (reference sequence). Trimming took 4 bases from V and 9 from J, leaving 7 bases between them. CDR3 nucleotides: TGTGCCAGCAGTTTAGTCGGTGAGCAGTTCTTC. It translates to CASSLVGEQFF.

The rearrangement uses TRBV27 and TRBJ2-3; 15 positions match TRBD2. Unmatched junction bases numbered 6, after V lost 4 bases and J lost 4 bases. This CDR3 spans 17 amino acids. CDR1 is MNHEY and CDR2 is SMNVEV in the germline V gene (reference sequence). CDR3 in amino acids: CASSSRTSGGVSDTQYF. DNA of the CDR3: TGTGCCAGCAGTTCTAGGACTAGCGGGGGGGTCTCAGATACGCAGTATTTT.

This clone was seen once. J is TRBJ1-4 and V is TRBV30, with D possibly being TRBD1 (5 bases). Germline V lookup: CDR1 GTSNPN, CDR2 SVGIG (reference sequence). V was trimmed by 1 base and J by 10 bases, leaving 10 bases between them. The length of the CDR3 is 12 residues. CDR3 region: CAWSGVGGKLFF. The CDR3 bases are TGTGCCTGGAGTGGGGTCGGGGGAAAACTGTTTTTT.

The CDR3 region is CASSDRDGDNEQFF. Here the CDR3 DNA reads TGTGCCAGCAGCGACAGGGACGGTGACAATGAGCAGTTCTTC. The rearrangement joins TRBV5-4 to TRBJ2-1; 7 nucleotides align to TRBD1. From germline, CDR1 is SGHNT and CDR2 YYREEE (reference sequence). The length of the CDR3 is 14 residues. V shed 4 bases, J shed 5 bases, and the junction held 6 bases outside the gene matches.

The rearrangement uses TRBV4-1 and TRBJ1-6; D is ambiguous. Germline V gives CDR1 MGHRA, CDR2 YSYEKL. The V gene lost 0 bases and the J gene lost 15 bases, with 21 bases spanning the gap. The CDR3 loop spans 16 amino acids. CDR3 protein: CASSQDSTLLALDLHF. CDR3 in DNA: TGCGCCAGCAGCCAAGATTCTACGCTACTCGCCCTAGACCTCCACTTT.

The chain employs TRBV21-1 and TRBJ2-7; the table's D call of TRBD1 was not tested on the DNA. TRBV21-1 is shown as a pseudogene. CDR3 size: 15 residues. In DNA form, the CDR3 reads TGTGCCAGCAGCAAGGGACAGGGGGCTCCCTACGAGCAGTACTTC. Translation gives CASSKGQGAPYEQYF.

V and J are TRBV27 and TRBJ1-6; tentative D call: TRBD1 (5 bases). V lost 6 bases and J lost 6, with 12 bases in between. Germline values: CDR1 MNHEY, CDR2 SMNVEV (reference sequence). This CDR3 has 14 residues. Written as DNA, the CDR3 is TGTGCCAGCAGCGAGAGGGACCTTAATTCACCCCTCCACTTT. Amino acids: CASSERDLNSPLHF.

The gene calls are TRBV4-3 and TRBJ2-6, with unresolved D. This CDR3 region has 17 residues. The V gene's germline CDR1 is LGHNA and CDR2 YSLEER. With 0 bases removed from V and 0 bases from J, the gap between germline ends came to 9 bases. CDR3 protein: CASSQDGDSSGANVLTF. CDR3 DNA sequence: TGCGCCAGCAGCCAAGATGGGGATAGCTCTGGGGCCAACGTCCTGACTTTC.

The chain has TRBV7-9 and TRBJ1-1; 9 bases are a match to TRBD1. The CDR3 has 16 residues. The V and J ends lost 5 bases and 1 base, in that order; junction bases with no gene match: 8. Germline CDR1 reads SEHNR; CDR2 reads FQNEAQ (reference sequence). CDR3 region: CASSPPRTGENTEAFF. The CDR3 nucleotides read TGTGCCAGCAGCCCCCCCCGGACAGGGGAGAACACTGAAGCTTTCTTT.

Only one count was recorded for this clone. An end of the junction differs from the germline gene, which may be a read error. This chain joins TRBV5-6 and TRBJ2-1; D gene ambiguous. The CDR3 has 14 residues. Germline V gene sequence: CDR1 SGHDT, CDR2 YYEEEE. CDR3 bases: TGTGCCAGCAGATTGGGTTCTGACCCCAATGAGCAGTTCTTC. Its protein is CASRLGSDPNEQFF. The entire variable domain, with the rest obtained from reference TRBV5-6 and TRBJ2-1, is as follows: DAGVTQSPTHLIKTRGQQVTLRCSPKSGHDTVSWYQQALGQGPQFIFQYYEEEERQRGNFPDRFSGHQFPNYSSELNVNALLLGDSALYLCASRLGSDPNEQFFGPGTRLTVL.

The rearrangement uses TRBV7-9 and TRBJ2-2; D call uncertain. CDR1 is SEHNR, CDR2 FQNEAQ, per germline (reference sequence). There are 16 residues in the CDR3. V gave up 1 base and J gave up 0 bases, with 9 bases separating them. DNA for the CDR3: TGTGCCAGCAGCTTAGAAGTGACACCGAACACCGGGGAGCTGTTTTTT. Translating gives CASSLEVTPNTGELFF.

The chain uses TRBV28 and TRBJ2-5; D gene unclear. The germline V and J ends were trimmed by 6 bases and 5 bases, with 13 bases remaining between them. The CDR3 covers 13 residues. Germline lookup yields CDR1 MDHEN and CDR2 SYDVKM. CDR3 region: CASRFLGAETQYF. The CDR3 nucleotides read TGTGCCAGCAGATTTCTCGGAGCTGAGACCCAGTACTTC.

This clone was counted a single time. The sample contains more than one DNA sequence encoding this CDR3. V usage is TRBV29-1 and J usage is TRBJ1-1, with D possibly matching TRBD1 (5 bases). The CDR3 is 12 residues long. V dropped 4 bases and J dropped 5 bases, with 11 bases sitting between them. CDR1 SQVTM and CDR2 ANQGSEA come from the germline V gene. CDR3 in amino acids: CSVVSGGTEAFF. The CDR3 DNA sequence: TGCAGCGTTGTGAGTGGGGGAACTGAAGCTTTCTTT.

The rearrangement links TRBV7-8 to TRBJ2-2, with 10 nucleotides matching TRBD2. This CDR3 is 16 amino acids long. The ends lost 4 bases at V and 3 bases at J; junction bases unmatched: 5. The V gene's germline CDR1 is SGHVS and CDR2 FQNEAQ. In nucleotides, the CDR3 is TGTGCCAGCAGCTCTCCGGGACTAGCGTACACCGGGGAGCTGTTTTTT. Protein: CASSSPGLAYTGELFF. Full variable domain (outside the CDR3, taken from reference TRBV7-8 and TRBJ2-2): GAGVSQSPRYKVAKRGQDVALRCDPISGHVSLFWYQQALGQGPEFLTYFQNEAQLDKSGLPSDRFFAERPEGSVSTLKIQRTQQEDSAVYLCASSSPGLAYTGELFFGEGSRLTVL.

This chain joins TRBV10-3 and TRBJ2-3; D might be TRBD2 (5 bases). Germline V lookup: CDR1 ENHRY, CDR2 SYGVKD. With 5 bases removed from V and 2 bases from J, the gap between germline ends came to 11 bases. The CDR3 runs to 14 residues. The CDR3 DNA sequence: TGTGCCATCAGTTTGGACGGGGACACAGATACGCAGTATTTT. Translation: CAISLDGDTDTQYF.

This clone occurred a few times. The chain recombines TRBV28 with TRBJ2-5, with 8 bases that match TRBD1. The germline V gene encodes CDR1 MDHEN and CDR2 SYDVKM. The CDR3 sequence is 15 residues long. The junction had 7 bases not matched to a gene; V was cut back by 7 bases and J by 0 bases. The CDR3 DNA sequence: TGTGCCAGCAATCCTCAGGGGGCAGACCAAGAGACCCAGTACTTC. Translation gives CASNPQGADQETQYF.

This clone was seen only a few times. This sequence joins TRBV7-8 and TRBJ2-7; the match to TRBD2 covers 7 bases. Losses at the gene ends were 8 bases for V and 5 bases for J; bases not matched to a gene: 12. CDR1 is SGHVS and CDR2 is FQNEAQ in the germline V gene. CDR3 size: 14 residues. The CDR3, as DNA: TGTGCCAGCCGTCGCGGCGGCGGGAGCCACGAGCAGTACTTC. Its translation is CASRRGGGSHEQYF.

This chain joins TRBV9 and TRBJ2-1; 8 nucleotides agree with TRBD2. The germline V gene encodes CDR1 SGDLS and CDR2 YYNGEE. The CDR3 is 15 amino acids. The J segment lost 7 bases and the V segment lost 0 bases, leaving 6 bases of the junction unmatched. DNA for the CDR3: TGTGCCAGCAGCGTAGCGGGAGGGCCTAGGAATGAGCAGTTCTTC. It yields the protein CASSVAGGPRNEQFF. The complete variable domain, with remaining parts taken from reference TRBV9 and TRBJ2-1, reads DSGVTQTPKHLITATGQRVTLRCSPRSGDLSVYWYQQSLDQGLQFLIQYYNGEERAKGNILERFSAQQFPDLHSELNLSSLELGDSALYFCASSVAGGPRNEQFFGPGTRLTVL.

V gene TRBV4-3 combines with J gene TRBJ2-1; a weak D match, TRBD2 (5 bases). Trimming pared 3 bases from V and 0 bases from J, leaving 12 bases between. The germline CDR1 and CDR2 sequences are LGHNA and YSLEER. The CDR3 covers 16 residues. The CDR3 DNA reads as TGCGCCAGCAGCCAGCTTGAAGCGGCCTCCTACAATGAGCAGTTCTTC. The encoded protein is CASSQLEAASYNEQFF.

This rearrangement joins TRBV4-1 to TRBJ2-1; 11 bases align to TRBD2. This CDR3 comprises 15 residues. From germline, CDR1 is MGHRA and CDR2 YSYEKL. Trimming at V came to 2 bases and at J to 9 bases, leaving 6 bases not matched to a gene. For the CDR3, the DNA is TGCGCCAGCAGCCAAACTAGCGGGGGCTTGGGTGAGCAGTTCTTC. This translates into CASSQTSGGLGEQFF.

This chain uses TRBV11-2 with TRBJ2-5; maybe TRBD1 (5 bases). Trimming pared 4 bases from V and 3 bases from J, leaving 12 bases between. The CDR3 is 14 residues long. Germline CDR1 and CDR2: SGHAT and FQNNGV. The CDR3 spells CASSSTAREETQYF. The CDR3, as DNA: TGTGCCAGCAGCTCAACGGCCAGGGAAGAGACCCAGTACTTC.

This clone has a handful of counts. The chain combines TRBV19 with TRBJ1-2, with a possible D match to TRBD1 (6 bases). This CDR3 has 13 residues. Trimming removed 5 bases from V and 4 bases from J, with 11 bases in between. The germline gives CDR1 LNHDA, CDR2 SQIVND (reference sequence). The CDR3: CASSWTEFYGYTF. In nucleotides, the CDR3 is TGTGCCAGTAGTTGGACAGAATTCTATGGCTACACCTTC.

The rearrangement uses TRBV4-1 and TRBJ1-5; no clear D gene. Trimming took off 0 bases at V and 0 bases at J, with 9 bases between the two ends. This CDR3 has 16 residues. Germline V gene lookup returns CDR1 MGHRA and CDR2 YSYEKL. The CDR3 sequence is CASSQDRTYSNQPQHF. The CDR3 region has the DNA TGCGCCAGCAGCCAAGACAGAACGTATAGCAATCAGCCCCAGCATTTT.

This chain joins TRBV27 and TRBJ1-2, with TRBD1 identical over 8 bases. Trimming at V came to 5 bases and at J to 3 bases, leaving 8 bases not matched to a gene. The CDR3 is 15 residues long. Germline CDR1 reads MNHEY; CDR2 reads SMNVEV (reference sequence). CDR3 coding DNA: TGTGCCAGCAGTCTCCGGACAGGGAGCGACTATGGCTACACCTTC. It is translated as CASSLRTGSDYGYTF.